The rows below give T cell receptor beta chains drawn from one sample of a study of cytomegalovirus exposure and HLA in healthy donors. This table comes from immunoSEQ multiplex PCR, and its TCRdb copy is limited to in-frame clones, with some not included. The sample has about 210,000 clones, over 60% seen once. The specimen sequenced was PBMCs. The receptors come from a male donor in good health and CMV-seronegative. The CDR3 runs from the conserved cysteine through the conserved F or W. The D gene is left open where the match is weak. Size is stated for part of the rows, as once, few or many counts, or as a class when the clone is expanded.

clone_size,j_call,d_call,v_call,cdr3_aa,cdr3_nt
NA,TRBJ2-5,NA,TRBV5-4,CASSLGREETQYF,TGTGCCAGCAGCTTGGGCAGGGAAGAGACCCAGTACTTC
NA,TRBJ2-7,TRBD1,TRBV5-4,CASSLAPGQVDEQYF,TGTGCCAGCAGCTTGGCACCGGGACAGGTCGACGAGCAGTACTTC
NA,TRBJ1-2,NA,TRBV15,CATSRDPIRAGYDGYTF,TGTGCCACCAGCAGAGACCCCATCCGGGCAGGGTATGATGGCTACACCTTC
NA,TRBJ2-2,TRBD1,TRBV7-9,CASSLAGGRWTGELFF,TGTGCCAGCAGCCTGGCAGGGGGCAGATGGACCGGGGAGCTGTTTTTT
NA,TRBJ1-5,NA,TRBV27,CASHAGGNQPQHF,TGTGCCAGCCATGCGGGGGGCAATCAGCCCCAGCATTTT
NA,TRBJ2-7,NA,TRBV30,CAWSVPPLGTGEYF,TGTGCCTGGAGTGTACCCCCCTTGGGAACAGGAGAGTACTTC
NA,TRBJ2-7,TRBD2,TRBV4-3,CASSQEGLAVIPYEQYF,TGCGCCAGCAGCCAAGAGGGACTAGCGGTCATACCTTACGAGCAGTACTTC
NA,TRBJ2-7,TRBD2,TRBV7-3,CASSSGTRIEQYF,TGTGCCAGCAGCTCCGGGACTAGGATCGAGCAGTACTTC
NA,TRBJ2-1,NA,TRBV7-9,CASSLGASYNEQFF,TGTGCCAGCAGCTTAGGGGCCTCCTACAATGAGCAGTTCTTC
NA,TRBJ2-3,TRBD2,TRBV10-3,CAISIAGRPDTQYF,TGTGCCATCAGTATAGCGGGGCGCCCAGATACGCAGTATTTT
NA,TRBJ2-7,TRBD1,TRBV10-3,CAITDSGTETWEQYF,TGTGCCATCACGGATTCCGGGACAGAGACCTGGGAGCAGTACTTC
NA,TRBJ1-2,TRBD1,TRBV6-5,CASRGQGSYGYTF,TGTGCCAGCAGGGGACAGGGGAGCTATGGCTACACCTTC
NA,TRBJ2-7,TRBD2,TRBV30,CAWVATSGRYEQYF,TGTGCCTGGGTCGCGACTAGCGGGAGATACGAGCAGTACTTC
once,TRBJ2-1,TRBD1,TRBV6-5,CASSWGQGPYNEQFF,TGTGCCAGCAGTTGGGGACAGGGGCCTTACAATGAGCAGTTCTTC
NA,TRBJ2-5,NA,TRBV15,CATKGILIGETQYF,TGTGCCACCAAGGGGATATTAATTGGAGAGACCCAGTACTTC
once,TRBJ1-1,NA,TRBV19,CASSLTVPNTEAFF,TGTGCCAGTAGTTTGACAGTCCCGAACACTGAAGCTTTCTTT
NA,TRBJ2-7,NA,TRBV6-5,CASSYGGVEQYF,TGTGCCAGCAGTTATGGCGGGGTCGAGCAGTACTTC
NA,TRBJ1-3,NA,TRBV5-1,CASSLAWSSGNTIYF,TGCGCCAGCAGCTTGGCATGGAGCTCTGGAAACACCATATATTTT
NA,TRBJ1-2,TRBD1,TRBV5-1,CASSGGTGALYGYTF,TGCGCCAGCAGCGGAGGGACAGGGGCCTTATATGGCTACACCTTC
NA,TRBJ2-1,NA,TRBV6-4,CASSDNTERTNYNEQFF,TGTGCCAGCAGTGACAATACGGAGCGGACTAACTACAATGAGCAGTTCTTC
NA,TRBJ2-7,TRBD2,TRBV7-6,CASSVTSGVNEQYF,TGTGCCAGCAGCGTGACTAGCGGGGTCAACGAGCAGTACTTC
NA,TRBJ2-3,TRBD2,TRBV12-5,CASGFAPTSGRAISTDTQYF,TGTGCTAGTGGTTTCGCCCCCACTAGCGGGAGGGCCATTAGCACAGATACGCAGTATTTT
NA,TRBJ1-5,TRBD1,TRBV27,CASSEPGGQPQHF,TGTGCCAGCAGTGAGCCAGGGGGCCAGCCCCAGCATTTT
few,TRBJ2-7,TRBD1,TRBV4-2,CASSQGPRQGDYEQYF,TGTGCCAGCAGCCAAGGCCCAAGACAGGGGGACTACGAGCAGTACTTC
NA,TRBJ2-3,TRBD2,TRBV9,CASSVLSGGAGDTQYF,TGTGCCAGCAGCGTATTAAGCGGGGGGGCCGGAGATACGCAGTATTTT
NA,TRBJ1-6,TRBD1,TRBV7-9,CASSPTHPGGQGNSPLHF,TGTGCCAGCAGCCCCACTCATCCTGGGGGACAGGGGAATTCACCCCTCCACTTT
once,TRBJ2-7,NA,TRBV4-3,CASSQGLGYEQYF,TGCGCCAGCAGCCAAGGGCTAGGCTACGAGCAGTACTTC
NA,TRBJ2-3,NA,TRBV4-1,CASSHLLDTQYF,TGCGCCAGCAGCCACCTATTGGATACGCAGTATTTT
NA,TRBJ1-2,TRBD1,TRBV30,CAWSVTGVLVGGYTF,TGTGCCTGGAGTGTAACAGGGGTACTCGTAGGCGGCTACACCTTC
NA,TRBJ2-7,NA,TRBV7-2,CASSSEESYEQYF,TGTGCCAGCAGCTCTGAGGAATCCTACGAGCAGTACTTC
NA,TRBJ1-4,TRBD1,TRBV5-1,CASSTGQDNEKLFF,TGCGCCAGCAGCACCGGACAGGATAATGAAAAACTGTTTTTT
NA,TRBJ2-7,TRBD1,TRBV2,CASSGTGGLSGEQYF,TGTGCCAGCAGTGGGACAGGGGGCCTTTCGGGCGAGCAGTACTTC
few,TRBJ2-7,TRBD2,TRBV27,CASSSQLAVNYEQYF,TGTGCCAGCAGTTCCCAACTAGCGGTGAACTACGAGCAGTACTTC
NA,TRBJ1-2,TRBD1,TRBV6-5,CASTTGEAVKGYTF,TGTGCCAGCACAACAGGGGAGGCCGTGAAGGGCTACACCTTC